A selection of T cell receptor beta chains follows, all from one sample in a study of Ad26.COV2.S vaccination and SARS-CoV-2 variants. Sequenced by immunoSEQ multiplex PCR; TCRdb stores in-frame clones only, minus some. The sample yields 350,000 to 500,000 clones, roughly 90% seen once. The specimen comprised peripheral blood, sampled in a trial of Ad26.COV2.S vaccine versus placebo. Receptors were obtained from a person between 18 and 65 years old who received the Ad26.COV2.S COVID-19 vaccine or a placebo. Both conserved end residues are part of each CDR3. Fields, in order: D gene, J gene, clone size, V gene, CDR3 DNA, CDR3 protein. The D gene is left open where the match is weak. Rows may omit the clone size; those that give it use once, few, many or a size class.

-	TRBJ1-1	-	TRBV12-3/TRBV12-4	TGTGCCAGCATCGGGGGGACGGGCGAAGCTTTCTTT	CASIGGTGEAFF
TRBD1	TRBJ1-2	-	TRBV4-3	TGCGCCAGCAGCCAAGAACGGGGACAGGAAGGGTATGGCTACACCTTC	CASSQERGQEGYGYTF
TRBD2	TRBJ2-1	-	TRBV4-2	TGTGCCAGCAGCCCCTCTTTTAGCGGGGGGTCCGAACTGCAGTTCTTC	CASSPSFSGGSELQFF
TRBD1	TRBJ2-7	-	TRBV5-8	TGTGCCAGCAGCTTGGGAGGGACAGGGACTAACGAGCAGTACTTC	CASSLGGTGTNEQYF
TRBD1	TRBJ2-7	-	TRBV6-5	TGTGCCAGCAGGCCGGACAGGGAGGTTGGCGAGCAGTACTTC	CASRPDREVGEQYF
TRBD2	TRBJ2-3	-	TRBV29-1	TGCAGCGTACAAATCGTCGGGACTAGGCAGGCAGATACGCAGTATTTT	CSVQIVGTRQADTQYF
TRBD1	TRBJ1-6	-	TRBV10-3	TGTGCCATCAGTGCAGGGACAGCAGAAACCCTCCACTTT	CAISAGTAETLHF
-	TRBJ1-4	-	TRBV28	TGTGCCAGCAGTTTATACCAAAGCAATGAAAAACTGTTTTTT	CASSLYQSNEKLFF
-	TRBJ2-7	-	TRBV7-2	TGTGCCAGCAGCTTAGGAGGGGTCCTCTCCTACGAGCAGTACTTC	CASSLGGVLSYEQYF
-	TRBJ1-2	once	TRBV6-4	TGTGCCAGCAGTGACTCGAAAATCCGGAACCCTAACTATGGCTACACCTTC	CASSDSKIRNPNYGYTF
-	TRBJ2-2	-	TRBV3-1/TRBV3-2	TGTGCCAGCAGCCAAGTGGCAAACCCGAACACCGGGGAGCTGTTTTTT	CASSQVANPNTGELFF
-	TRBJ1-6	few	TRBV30	TGTGCCTGGAGGACGGGAGGGAATTCACCCCTCCACTTT	CAWRTGGNSPLHF
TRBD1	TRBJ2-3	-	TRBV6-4	TGTGCCAGCAAGGGGACAGGGGACACAGATACGCAGTATTTT	CASKGTGDTDTQYF
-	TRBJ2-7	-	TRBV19	TGTGCCAGTAGTATATCCGCACAGGGAACCCGCGAGCAGTACTTC	CASSISAQGTREQYF
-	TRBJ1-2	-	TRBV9	TGTGCCAGCAGCGATACACTGGCAACAGTGGCGCCCTATGGCTACACCTTC	CASSDTLATVAPYGYTF
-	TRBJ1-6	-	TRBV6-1	TGTGCCAGCAGTGACGCAGGGGTAAGCTCCTATAATTCACCCCTCCACTTT	CASSDAGVSSYNSPLHF
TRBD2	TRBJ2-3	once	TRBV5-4	TGTGCCAGCGGCGGGGGAACAGATACGCAGTATTTT	CASGGGTDTQYF
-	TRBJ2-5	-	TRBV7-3	TGTGCCAGCAGCTCCGGGACACTCCAAGAGACCCAGTACTTC	CASSSGTLQETQYF
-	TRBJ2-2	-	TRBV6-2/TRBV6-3	TGTGCCAGCAGTTACCCAGGGGTTTTGAACACCGGGGAGCTGTTTTTT	CASSYPGVLNTGELFF
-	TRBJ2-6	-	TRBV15	TGTGCCACCAGCAGAGATCGGGGGTCTGGGGCCAACGTCCTGACTTTC	CATSRDRGSGANVLTF
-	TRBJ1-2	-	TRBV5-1	TGCGCCAGCAGCTTGGGACCGGCAGACGCTAACTATGGCTACACCTTC	CASSLGPADANYGYTF
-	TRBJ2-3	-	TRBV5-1	TGCGCCAGCAGCTTGGCCGGGTTCGCAGATACGCAGTATTTT	CASSLAGFADTQYF
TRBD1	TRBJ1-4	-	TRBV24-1	TGTGCCACCAGAGGACAGGATGAAAAACTGTTTTTT	CATRGQDEKLFF
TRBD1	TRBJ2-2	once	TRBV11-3	TGTGCCAGCAGCTCCGGGACAGTGAACACCGGGGAGCTGTTTTTT	CASSSGTVNTGELFF
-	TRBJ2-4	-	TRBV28	TGTGCCAGCAGTTCAGAAAACATTCAGTACTTC	CASSSENIQYF
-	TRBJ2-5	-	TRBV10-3	TGTGCCATCAGTGAATCGGACAGACAAGAGACCCAGTACTTC	CAISESDRQETQYF
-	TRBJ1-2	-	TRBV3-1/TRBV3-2	TGTGCCAGCAGCCAAGTCCCGGGACTGCAAAAGACCGGCTACACCTTC	CASSQVPGLQKTGYTF
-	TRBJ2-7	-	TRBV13	TGTGCCAGCAGCCCTCCCGACGGAGATTACTCCGAGCAGTACTTC	CASSPPDGDYSEQYF
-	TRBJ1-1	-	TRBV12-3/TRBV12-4	TGTGCCAGCAGTCCCCTCGCGGGCACTGAAGCTTTCTTT	CASSPLAGTEAFF